The sequence of this T cell receptor (beta chain) was determined in a study of T cell responses to AZD1222 COVID-19 vaccine. Germline CDR1 SGHRS, CDR2 YFSETQ. V lost 7 bases, J lost 3 bases, and 7 bases stayed unmatched. The CDR3 runs to 15 residues. Produced via immunoSEQ multiplex PCR; TCRdb's table is partial and in-frame only. The data hold some 150,000 clones, with around 93% observed a single time. Of note for this clone: Its specificity is not known.

Study outcomes and limitations: Baseline seropositivity characterized only a handful of AZD1222 recipients. Donors were chiefly white British, with a greater number of females, and clonal diversity was perhaps underestimated. Spike-specific TCR breadth and depth both grew after two AZD1222 doses. The study reported that nearly half of spike-specific TCRs target unmutated variant regions.

This chain links TRBV5-1 with TRBJ2-3; 11 bases are a match to TRBD1. This material consisted of peripheral blood, taken 28 days after the second AZD1222 dose. The origin of this receptor is an adult who received the AZD1222 COVID-19 vaccine. CDR3 amino acids: CASSPGQGATDTQYF. In DNA form, the CDR3 reads TGCGCCAGCTCCCCCGGACAGGGGGCAACAGATACGCAGTATTTT.